This T cell receptor (beta chain) was identified during a study of blood T cell repertoires in COVID-19. As for the study in general: Samples representing acute and convalescent COVID-19 were sourced from the United States, Italy and Spain.

The CDR3 totals 16 residues. Germline assignment: CDR1 SGHTA and CDR2 FQGNSA. J lost 3 bases, V lost 1 base, and 2 bases had no gene match. In the original analysis: Nucleated cell number was recorded as an estimate derived from reference gene primer amplification. Generated by immunoSEQ multiplex PCR, the TCRdb table keeps only in-frame clones and is missing some. The V and J calls and clone size were taken over from that table, and D and trimming were inferred from the DNA. Of roughly 150,000 clones listed, 80% to 85% are singletons. What was sequenced was peripheral blood. The TCR sequence derives from a man aged 65 to 79 with active or convalescent COVID-19. The genes are TRBV7-2 and TRBJ2-1, with 11 bases identical to TRBD2. The CDR3 is CASSLVGTSGYNEQFF. Written as DNA, the CDR3 is TGTGCCAGCAGCTTAGTGGGGACTAGCGGCTACAATGAGCAGTTCTTC.